Below, 5 T cell receptor beta chains from the same sample are listed, as sequenced in a study of neurological immune-mediated disorders. From the 5' RACE reads, TCRdb called clonotypes with MiXCR, one entry per CDR3 protein. The repertoire holds around 130,000 distinct CDR3 sequences, with roughly 3.2% as singletons. Source material: PBMCs. The receptor source for this set is a woman aged 30 to 39 with multiple sclerosis.

In this sample, this clonotype turned up many times. The rearrangement joins TRBV7-9 to TRBJ2-3; 7 bases are shared with TRBD2. The junction had 12 bases not matched to a gene; V was cut back by 4 bases and J by 2 bases. The CDR3 consists of 17 residues. Per germline, CDR1 SEHNR and CDR2 FQNEAQ (reference sequence). CDR3 residues: CASSSPPTSSYTDTQYF. Here the CDR3 DNA reads TGTGCCAGCAGCTCCCCCCCGACTAGCAGTTACACAGATACGCAGTATTTT.

This clonotype has ten or more counts. The chain links TRBV7-2 to TRBJ1-1, with D unresolved. The germline V gene has CDR1 SGHTA and CDR2 FQGNSA. This CDR3 is 14 amino acids long. V was clipped by 3 bases and J by 2 bases, with 10 bases between them. The CDR3 is CASSFGVFNTEAFF. DNA for the CDR3: TGTGCCAGCAGCTTTGGGGTTTTTAACACTGAAGCTTTCTTT.

At least ten counts were recorded for this clonotype. This chain connects TRBV20-1 to TRBJ1-1, with D hard to call. Trimming pared 0 bases from V and 7 bases from J, leaving 6 bases between. The length of the CDR3 is 11 residues. Germline V gives CDR1 DFQATT, CDR2 SNEGSKA (reference sequence). For the CDR3, the DNA is TGCAGTGCTAGAGAGGGGAGTGAAGCTTTCTTT. Amino acid sequence: CSAREGSEAFF.

This clonotype was seen many times. The chain combines TRBV7-2 with TRBJ2-3; 8 bases fit TRBD1. V was pared by 2 bases and J by 4 bases, with 5 bases of the junction left unmatched. Germline V gene data show CDR1 as SGHTA and CDR2 as FQGNSA. There are 15 residues in the CDR3. CDR3 in amino acids: CASSLRRQGPDTQYF. The CDR3 nucleotides are TGTGCCAGCAGCTTAAGACGACAGGGGCCAGATACGCAGTATTTT.

This clonotype was recorded at least ten times. V is TRBV20-1 and J is TRBJ2-1; TRBD2 might be the D (6 bases). The ends were cut back, 8 bases at V and 5 bases at J, with 22 bases in the middle. Per germline, CDR1 DFQATT and CDR2 SNEGSKA (reference sequence). CDR3 length: 15 amino acids. CDR3 sequence reads: CSSQDRGKGHNEQFF. CDR3 sequence (DNA): TGCAGTTCGCAGGACCGCGGGAAGGGTCACAATGAGCAGTTCTTC.